Listed below are T cell receptor beta chains from one sample, sequenced in a study of blood T cells in healthy people across ages. Each CDR3 protein is one row after TCRdb ran MiXCR on the 5' RACE reads. The sample includes 850,000 or so distinct CDR3 sequences, under 35% seen only once; the top ten take around 15%. The sequenced material came from blood. The receptors were gathered from a woman aged 80 or older in good health. CDR3s leave out the opening cysteine and the closing phenylalanine or tryptophan.

V gene	J gene	CDR3 protein
TRBV21-1	TRBJ2-5	ASSPRLRGGQETQY
TRBV20-1	TRBJ2-7	SAPTSGYEQY
TRBV27	TRBJ1-6	ASSFQTGGVSPLH
TRBV7-9	TRBJ2-5	ASSYPAGGRETQY
TRBV18	TRBJ2-1	ASSPGPGSGEQF
TRBV30	TRBJ1-2	AWSVPNRARSGYT
TRBV29-1	TRBJ2-3	SVEEGTDTQY
TRBV5-1	TRBJ2-7	ASRPSKTSGDYEQY
TRBV20-1	TRBJ1-6	SAGQGSSYNSPLH
TRBV4-1	TRBJ1-2	ASSQDYAYGYT
TRBV7-2	TRBJ1-2	ASSLGLQHGYT
TRBV7-9	TRBJ1-1	ASSTGTSGQAF
TRBV10-3	TRBJ1-1	ATSERQLLNTEAF
TRBV27	TRBJ2-6	ASSPTPAPLANVLT
TRBV2	TRBJ1-2	ASSAGGQGVGGYT
TRBV7-2	TRBJ2-1	ATAGRLLAGGGDEQF
TRBV20-1	TRBJ2-1	SARDYEQF
TRBV4-1	TRBJ1-2	ASSQRGRWDGYT
TRBV6-2/TRBV6-3	TRBJ2-1	ASSTGPYNEQF
TRBV7-2	TRBJ2-3	ASSLGDVNTDTQY
TRBV9	TRBJ2-1	ASSVGGDYNEQF
TRBV4-3	TRBJ1-2	ASSHLGQGNGYT
TRBV12-3/TRBV12-4	TRBJ2-1	ASSFLAGGSYNEQF
TRBV5-1	TRBJ2-3	ASSPPQRDYYTDTQY
TRBV12-3/TRBV12-4	TRBJ1-1	ASSFQQGHYEAF
TRBV7-2	TRBJ2-4	AGSFLVEEKNIQY
TRBV2	TRBJ2-7	ASSDPGQGRSEQY
TRBV12-3/TRBV12-4	TRBJ2-5	ASSFRGLEQETQY
TRBV2	TRBJ2-7	ASRPGREGYEQY
TRBV20-1	TRBJ2-1	SARDWGEQF
TRBV7-2	TRBJ2-1	ASHKTRDTPGEQF
TRBV24-1	TRBJ2-6	ATSDPLGQGGTGANVLT
TRBV27	TRBJ1-2	ASSFRLSYGYT
TRBV12-3/TRBV12-4	TRBJ1-1	ASSPDKLVGTEAF
TRBV10-3	TRBJ2-3	AISELITQFTDTQY
TRBV7-9	TRBJ2-2	ASSLSQEATGELF
TRBV25-1	TRBJ2-3	ASSPSGGQGDADTQY
TRBV20-1	TRBJ2-6	SATGFLGGANVLT
TRBV3-1	TRBJ1-1	ASRRFGQGNTEAF
TRBV5-1	TRBJ2-1	ASSLQGQGSNEQF
TRBV19	TRBJ2-3	ATRWRGRADTQY
TRBV27	TRBJ1-5	ATWTGHQPQH
TRBV7-2	TRBJ2-2	ASSQGKIVNTGELF
TRBV7-2	TRBJ1-1	ASSPSLRLNTEAF
TRBV27	TRBJ2-2	ATKPGQGITGELF
TRBV6-6	TRBJ2-1	ASSYGSGGENEQF
TRBV3-1	TRBJ1-5	ASSSQDSNQPQH
TRBV3-1	TRBJ2-1	ASSLRGGADEQF
TRBV7-2	TRBJ2-1	ASSSLGASGTSANEQF
TRBV10-3	TRBJ1-1	AISVGQGANTEAF